These 27 T cell receptor beta chains share one sample of origin, sequenced in a study of blood T cell repertoires in COVID-19 (dated by TCRdb to the early 2020s). The library came from the immunoSEQ multiplex PCR assay. Imported from immuneACCESS, the table was reduced by TCRdb to in-frame sequences with V and J called. These copies leave out some clones; in studies compared against another copy, an unresolved V gene accounts for under half, and the cause of the remainder is not known. Within this sample are roughly 220,000 clones, with approximately 84% of them counted one time only. Around 5.7% of the sample is taken by the ten largest. The sample consisted of peripheral blood. These receptors came from a man older than 75 with acute or convalescent COVID-19.

V usage is TRBV7-9 and J usage is TRBJ1-1; D not resolved. The V gene lost 5 bases and the J gene lost 1 base, with 14 bases spanning the gap. In germline, CDR1 is SEHNR, CDR2 FQNEAQ (reference sequence). The CDR3 extends over 15 amino acids. The chain's CDR3 is CASSPGPGPNTEAFF. In nucleotides, the CDR3 is TGTGCCAGCAGCCCAGGCCCCGGCCCGAACACTGAAGCTTTCTTT.

This clone has just one count. The rearrangement uses TRBV24-1 and TRBJ2-5; TRBD2 aligns across 9 bases. The CDR3 extends over 17 amino acids. The trim removed 9 bases at V and 4 bases at J, leaving 17 bases unmatched. Germline lookup yields CDR1 KGHDR and CDR2 SFDVKD. The CDR3 sequence: CATAFPGGLAGSETQYF. In nucleotides, the CDR3 is TGTGCCACCGCTTTCCCTGGTGGGCTAGCGGGATCAGAGACCCAGTACTTC.

J is TRBJ2-1 and V is TRBV29-1, with 12 bases matching TRBD1. Germline loops: CDR1 SQVTM, CDR2 ANQGSEA. J was trimmed by 6 bases and V by 2 bases; bases with no gene match: 14. There are 18 residues in the CDR3. CDR3 DNA: TGCAGCGTTGAAAGAGGGGGATGGGACAGGGGGCACCCCAATGAGCAGTTCTTC. Its protein product is CSVERGGWDRGHPNEQFF.

This chain joins TRBV10-2 and TRBJ1-4; possible D gene TRBD1, 6 bases. There are 13 residues in the CDR3. V was trimmed by 6 bases and J by 7 bases, leaving 12 bases between them. Germline V gives CDR1 WSHSY, CDR2 SAAADI. DNA of the CDR3: TGCGCCAGCAGAGCAGGGGCAGCTGAAAAACTGTTTTTT. Protein sequence: CASRAGAAEKLFF.

The chain combines TRBV5-1 with TRBJ2-3; D might be TRBD2 (6 bases). Trimming pared 2 bases from V and 1 base from J, leaving 11 bases between. There are 15 residues in the CDR3. The germline V gene encodes CDR1 SGHRS and CDR2 YFSETQ. CDR3 nucleotide sequence: TGCGCCAGCAGCTTCGGGGGTTACCGCACAGATACGCAGTATTTT. This codes for CASSFGGYRTDTQYF.

This chain uses TRBV27 with TRBJ1-2; D is perhaps TRBD1 (5 bases). The germline gives CDR1 MNHEY, CDR2 SMNVEV (reference sequence). The CDR3 totals 15 residues. With 6 bases removed from V and 4 bases from J, the gap between germline ends came to 18 bases. Here the CDR3 reads CASSPLSPQGYGYTF. The CDR3, as DNA: TGTGCCAGCAGCCCTTTATCTCCCCAGGGCTATGGCTACACCTTC.

This clone was seen only once. The chain joins TRBV19 to TRBJ2-1; D perhaps matches TRBD2 (5 bases). The CDR3 is 15 amino acids. Germline V gives CDR1 LNHDA, CDR2 SQIVND (reference sequence). V was clipped by 1 base and J by 3 bases, with 10 bases between them. The CDR3 DNA sequence: TGTGCCAGTAGTATAGCCCTAGCTGGCTACAATGAGCAGTTCTTC. Encoded protein: CASSIALAGYNEQFF.

The gene calls are TRBV28 and TRBJ2-1; 8 bases are shared with TRBD1. V shed 7 bases and J 2 bases; nucleotides not matched to a gene: 13. The CDR3 length is 17 residues. Looked up from germline, CDR1 is MDHEN and CDR2 is SYDVKM. The CDR3 region has the DNA TGTGCCAGCATCACGACCAGGACAGGGCCTACCTACAATGAGCAGTTCTTC. Its protein product is CASITTRTGPTYNEQFF.

The rearrangement links TRBV4-2 to TRBJ2-5; 9 nucleotides match TRBD2. J was trimmed by 3 bases and V by 5 bases; bases with no gene match: 10. From germline, CDR1 is LGHNA and CDR2 YNFKEQ. CDR3 length equals 16 residues. The CDR3 region is CASSKRGAGGEETQYF. The CDR3 bases are TGTGCCAGCAGCAAAAGGGGCGCGGGGGGGGAAGAGACCCAGTACTTC.

The rearrangement uses TRBV6-2 or TRBV6-3 and TRBJ1-6; 9 positions agree with TRBD1. Germline V lookup: CDR1 MNHEY, CDR2 SVGEGT. Germline trimming cut 5 bases from V and 9 bases from J; bases unmatched to any gene: 8. The CDR3 length is 15 residues. This CDR3 reads CASSRTGGRGSPLHF. DNA for the CDR3: TGTGCCAGCAGTCGAACAGGGGGCCGCGGTTCACCCCTCCACTTT.

J is TRBJ1-5 and V is TRBV30; no clear D gene. The ends were cut back, 2 bases at V and 4 bases at J, with 9 bases in the middle. CDR3 size: 13 residues. CDR1 GTSNPN and CDR2 SVGIG come from the germline V gene (reference sequence). The CDR3 region is CAWSSEGNQPQHF. The CDR3 nucleotides are TGTGCCTGGAGTTCGGAGGGTAATCAGCCCCAGCATTTT.

This clone was seen only once. The chain links TRBV5-1 to TRBJ1-6, with D possibly matching TRBD1 (6 bases). Trimming cost V 5 bases and J 0 bases, with 21 bases left between them. The CDR3 has 19 residues. CDR1 is SGHRS and CDR2 is YFSETQ in the germline V gene. The CDR3 region is CASSPEATGTSSYNSPLHF. In DNA form, the CDR3 reads TGCGCCAGCAGTCCTGAAGCGACAGGAACTAGCTCCTATAATTCACCCCTCCACTTT.

The CDR3 DNA reads TGTGCCACCAGCGAGTGGGGGCTAGCGGGAACCAATGAGCAGTTCTTC. Protein: CATSEWGLAGTNEQFF. The chain links TRBV15 to TRBJ2-1; the match to TRBD2 covers 9 bases. The germline V gene encodes CDR1 LNHNV and CDR2 YYDKDF (reference sequence). Unmatched junction bases numbered 11, after V lost 5 bases and J lost 6 bases. CDR3 length: 16 amino acids.

The chain recombines TRBV28 with TRBJ2-3; tentative D call: TRBD1 (6 bases). V was pared by 3 bases and J by 4 bases, with 14 bases between. The CDR3 covers 15 residues. Germline V CDR1 and CDR2: MDHEN, SYDVKM. CDR3: CASSLTGTFPDTQYF. The CDR3, as DNA: TGTGCCAGCAGTTTGACCGGGACATTCCCAGATACGCAGTATTTT. Variable domain in full (rest from reference TRBV28 and TRBJ2-3): DVKVTQSSRYLVKRTGEKVFLECVQDMDHENMFWYRQDPGLGLRLIYFSYDVKMKEKGDIPEGYSVSREKKERFSLILESASTNQTSMYLCASSLTGTFPDTQYFGPGTRLTVL.

The chain joins TRBV28 to TRBJ1-2; 7 bases match TRBD1. The CDR3 contains 14 residues. Germline V gives CDR1 MDHEN, CDR2 SYDVKM. With 7 bases clipped from V and 2 bases from J, the junction kept 7 bases outside the gene matches. CDR3 amino acids: CASTLIQGNYGYTF. The CDR3 nucleotides are TGTGCCAGCACCCTCATACAGGGGAACTATGGCTACACCTTC.

The chain is built from TRBV27 and TRBJ2-1; 11 nucleotides align to TRBD1. The CDR3 has 16 amino acids. The trim removed 6 bases at V and 8 bases at J, leaving 12 bases unmatched. Germline V gene lookup returns CDR1 MNHEY and CDR2 SMNVEV (reference sequence). This CDR3 is CASSFTGQGGADEQFF. CDR3 DNA sequence: TGTGCCAGCAGCTTTACGGGACAGGGGGGAGCAGATGAGCAGTTCTTC.

The gene calls are TRBV19 and TRBJ1-5; D might be TRBD1 (6 bases). V lost 6 bases and J lost 5, with 11 bases in between. Germline CDR1 and CDR2: LNHDA and SQIVND (reference sequence). CDR3 length: 13 amino acids. The CDR3 loop is CASRYGQYQPQHF. CDR3 DNA sequence: TGTGCCAGTAGGTACGGACAGTATCAGCCCCAGCATTTT.

The V and J genes are TRBV7-2 and TRBJ1-1; D call uncertain. Germline V CDR1 and CDR2: SGHTA, FQGNSA. The ends were cut back, 5 bases at V and 4 bases at J, with 14 bases in the middle. The length of the CDR3 is 14 residues. The CDR3 protein is CASSLRESGTEAFF. CDR3 nucleotide sequence: TGTGCCAGCAGCCTAAGGGAGTCGGGCACTGAAGCTTTCTTT. Looking up the rest from reference TRBV7-2 and TRBJ1-1 gives the full variable domain: GAGVSQSPSNKVTEKGKDVELRCDPISGHTALYWYRQSLGQGLEFLIYFQGNSAPDKSGLPSDRFSAERTGGSVSTLTIQRTQQEDSAVYLCASSLRESGTEAFFGQGTRLTVV.

The V call is TRBV11-2, the J call TRBJ2-1, with TRBD2 matching over 7 bases. The trim removed 4 bases at V and 4 bases at J, leaving 13 bases unmatched. Looked up from germline, CDR1 is SGHAT and CDR2 is FQNNGV. CDR3 length: 17 residues. CDR3 loop: CASSSLLIAGGYNEQFF. As DNA, the CDR3 is TGTGCCAGCAGCTCGCTACTTATAGCGGGCGGGTACAATGAGCAGTTCTTC.

The chain couples TRBV6-5 to TRBJ1-2, with D tentatively TRBD1 (6 bases). The V end was cut by 6 bases, the J end by 7 bases, with 18 bases between. The CDR3 loop spans 14 amino acids. Looked up from germline, CDR1 is MNHEY and CDR2 is SVGAGI. DNA for the CDR3: TGTGCCAGCAGGACCCCTAGGGGGAGCAGTGGCTACACCTTC. It codes for CASRTPRGSSGYTF.

The chain links TRBV5-6 to TRBJ2-7; possible D gene TRBD1, 6 bases. CDR1 SGHDT and CDR2 YYEEEE come from the germline V gene. V shed 1 base and J shed 0 bases, with 8 bases lying between them. CDR3 size: 14 residues. CDR3 protein: CASSLTGSSYEQYV. Here the CDR3 DNA reads TGTGCCAGCAGCTTGACAGGGAGCTCCTACGAGCAGTACGTC.

The chain links TRBV3-1 (or the pseudogene TRBV3-2) to TRBJ2-1, with 11 bases identical to TRBD2. V gave up 1 base and J gave up 6 bases; unmatched junction bases: 2. This CDR3 comprises 15 residues. Germline V gene data show CDR1 as LGHDT and CDR2 as YNNKEL (reference sequence). DNA for the CDR3: TGTGCCAGCAGCCAAGCCGGGACTAGCGGCAATGAGCAGTTCTTC. It is translated as CASSQAGTSGNEQFF.

The chain employs TRBV24-1 and TRBJ2-5; 13 bases are a match to TRBD2. V shed 4 bases and J 5 bases; nucleotides not matched to a gene: 9. The CDR3 runs 17 residues. CDR1 is KGHDR, CDR2 SFDVKD, per germline. The CDR3, as DNA: TGTGCCACCAGTGACCTTCCCGGGACTAGCGGGGCGGAGACCCAGTACTTC. Translating gives CATSDLPGTSGAETQYF.

This chain links TRBV7-3 with TRBJ2-1; D unclear. CDR1 and CDR2 (germline): SGHTA, FQGTGA. V shed 3 bases and J shed 5 bases, with 11 bases lying between them. This CDR3 is built from 14 residues. The CDR3 loop reads CASSLSVLNNEQFF. The CDR3 nucleotides read TGTGCCAGCAGCTTGTCGGTACTGAACAATGAGCAGTTCTTC.

The V call is TRBV4-2, the J call TRBJ2-1; 7 bases are a match to TRBD2. Per the germline V gene, CDR1 is LGHNA and CDR2 is YNFKEQ. The V gene end was trimmed by 0 bases and the J gene end by 7 bases; junction bases not matched to a gene: 12. This CDR3 contains 17 residues. CDR3 protein: CASSQDFASGVRNEQFF. The CDR3 DNA sequence: TGTGCCAGCAGCCAAGATTTTGCTAGCGGAGTGAGAAATGAGCAGTTCTTC.

This clone was seen a few times. The genes are TRBV18 and TRBJ1-5, with TRBD1 matching over 10 bases. The J segment lost 4 bases and the V segment lost 6 bases, leaving 6 bases of the junction unmatched. In germline, CDR1 is KGHSH, CDR2 LQKENI. This CDR3 is 15 amino acids long. CDR3 protein: CASSSWGQGNQPQHF. As DNA, the CDR3 is TGTGCCAGCTCCTCTTGGGGACAGGGGAATCAGCCCCAGCATTTT.

The chain joins TRBV5-4 to TRBJ2-1, with 8 bases fitting TRBD2. The ends lost 0 bases at V and 6 bases at J; junction bases unmatched: 5. Germline lookup yields CDR1 SGHNT and CDR2 YYREEE (reference sequence). This CDR3 is built from 15 residues. This CDR3 reads CASSLAGGPGNEQFF. CDR3 sequence (DNA): TGTGCCAGCAGCTTGGCGGGAGGGCCGGGCAATGAGCAGTTCTTC. The full variable domain, completed using reference TRBV5-4 and TRBJ2-1, is ETGVTQSPTHLIKTRGQQVTLRCSSQSGHNTVSWYQQALGQGPQFIFQYYREEENGRGNFPPRFSGLQFPNYSSELNVNALELDDSALYLCASSLAGGPGNEQFFGPGTRLTVL.